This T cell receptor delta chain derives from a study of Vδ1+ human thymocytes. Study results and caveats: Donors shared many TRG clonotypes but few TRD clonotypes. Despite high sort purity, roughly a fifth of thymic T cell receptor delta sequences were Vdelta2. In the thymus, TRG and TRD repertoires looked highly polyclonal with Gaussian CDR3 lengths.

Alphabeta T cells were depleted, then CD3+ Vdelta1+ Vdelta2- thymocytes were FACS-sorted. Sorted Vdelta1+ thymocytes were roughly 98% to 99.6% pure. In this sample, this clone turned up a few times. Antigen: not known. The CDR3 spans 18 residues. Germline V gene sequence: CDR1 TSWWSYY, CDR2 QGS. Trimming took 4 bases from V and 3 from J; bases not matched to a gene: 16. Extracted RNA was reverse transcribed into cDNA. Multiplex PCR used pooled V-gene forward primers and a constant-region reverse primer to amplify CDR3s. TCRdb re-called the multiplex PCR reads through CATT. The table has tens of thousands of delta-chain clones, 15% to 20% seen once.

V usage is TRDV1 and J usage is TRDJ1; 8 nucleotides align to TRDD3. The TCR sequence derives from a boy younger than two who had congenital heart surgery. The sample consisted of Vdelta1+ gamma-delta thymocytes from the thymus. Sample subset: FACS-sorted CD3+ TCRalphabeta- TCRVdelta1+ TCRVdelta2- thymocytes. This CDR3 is CALGGAGWGNDTSDKLIF. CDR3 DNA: TGTGCTCTTGGGGGCGCAGGCTGGGGGAACGATACCTCCGATAAACTCATCTTT.